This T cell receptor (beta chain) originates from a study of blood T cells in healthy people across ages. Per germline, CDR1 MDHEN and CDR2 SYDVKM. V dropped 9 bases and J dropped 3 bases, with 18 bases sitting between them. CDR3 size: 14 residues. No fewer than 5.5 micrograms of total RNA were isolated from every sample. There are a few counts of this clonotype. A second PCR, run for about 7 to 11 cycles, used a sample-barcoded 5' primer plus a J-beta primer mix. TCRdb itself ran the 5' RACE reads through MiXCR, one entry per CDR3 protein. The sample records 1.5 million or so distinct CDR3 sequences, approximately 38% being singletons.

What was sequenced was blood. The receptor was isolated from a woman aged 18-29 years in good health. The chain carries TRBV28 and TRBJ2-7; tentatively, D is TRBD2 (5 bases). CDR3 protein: CASTITGLSYEQYF. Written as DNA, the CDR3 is TGTGCCAGTACCATTACCGGACTGAGCTACGAGCAGTACTTC.